These 17 T cell receptor beta chains came from one sample sequenced in a study of cytomegalovirus exposure and HLA in healthy donors. Clones were read by immunoSEQ multiplex PCR, and TCRdb kept only the in-frame ones, dropping some. The sample consists of under 140,000 clones, 85% to 90% of them appearing once. Sequencing input: PBMCs. Receptors were obtained from a woman between 25 and 40 years old in good health and CMV-seropositive.

This clone appeared once. The rearrangement links TRBV13 to TRBJ2-1; 7 bases agree with TRBD2. This CDR3 has 14 residues. J was trimmed by 3 bases and V by 3 bases; bases with no gene match: 2. Germline V gene lookup returns CDR1 PRHDT and CDR2 FYEKMQ (reference sequence). CDR3 sequence reads: CASSFSSGYNEQFF. The CDR3 DNA is TGTGCCAGCAGCTTTTCTAGCGGCTACAATGAGCAGTTCTTC.

This chain links TRBV6-6 with TRBJ2-7; the D gene is possibly TRBD1 (5 bases). Per the germline V gene, CDR1 is MNHNY and CDR2 is SVGAGI (reference sequence). Trimming left V 2 bases short and J 1 base short, with 9 bases between. The CDR3 has 14 residues. The CDR3 region is CASSYADSSYEQYF. CDR3 in DNA: TGTGCCAGCAGTTACGCCGACAGTTCCTACGAGCAGTACTTC.

The chain combines TRBV7-2 with TRBJ2-1; TRBD2 aligns across 9 bases. The junction had 7 bases not matched to a gene; V was cut back by 5 bases and J by 5 bases. Germline V CDR1 and CDR2: SGHTA, FQGNSA. The CDR3 sequence is 15 residues long. The CDR3 DNA is TGTGCCAGCAGCGTGCGGGAGGGTAAGGACAATGAGCAGTTCTTC. As protein: CASSVREGKDNEQFF.

This clone was observed a handful of times. The genes are TRBV19 and TRBJ1-6, with D possibly TRBD1 on 5 matching bases. CDR1 is LNHDA and CDR2 is SQIVND in the germline V gene (reference sequence). V was cut by 5 bases and J by 7 bases, with 15 bases left in between. The CDR3 has 15 amino acids. CDR3 coding DNA: TGTGCCAGTAGTGCCCCGGGACTGCCAAATTCACCCCTCCACTTT. This sequence encodes CASSAPGLPNSPLHF.

This clone was picked up a small number of times. The gene calls are TRBV9 and TRBJ1-1; D might be TRBD1 (5 bases). CDR3 length equals 14 residues. Trimming took 4 bases from V and 5 from J, leaving 15 bases between them. Germline assignment: CDR1 SGDLS and CDR2 YYNGEE. The CDR3 here is CASSLEGASTEAFF. CDR3 nucleotide sequence: TGTGCCAGCAGCCTAGAAGGGGCTTCTACTGAAGCTTTCTTT.

This rearrangement joins TRBV4-2 to TRBJ1-2, with 10 nucleotides matching TRBD1. Germline CDR1 and CDR2: LGHNA and YNFKEQ. The CDR3 contains 15 residues. The V segment lost 4 bases and the J segment 5 bases; nucleotides outside the gene matches: 7. CDR3 sequence reads: CASSLPGTGVYGYTF. The CDR3 DNA reads TGTGCCAGCAGCCTTCCCGGGACAGGGGTATATGGCTACACCTTC.

CDR3 sequence reads: CASSYGGQGGTYEQYF. CDR3 bases: TGTGCCAGCAGTTACGGGGGACAGGGGGGTACCTACGAGCAGTACTTC. The chain has TRBV6-5 and TRBJ2-7; 11 positions match TRBD1. Germline V gene data show CDR1 as MNHEY and CDR2 as SVGAGI. Trimming took 2 bases from V and 2 from J; bases not matched to a gene: 5. CDR3 length: 16 amino acids.

The chain uses TRBV10-2 and TRBJ2-3; TRBD1 might be the D (6 bases). V lost 3 bases and J 4 bases, leaving 11 bases between the germline ends. The CDR3 spans 14 residues. CDR1 is WSHSY, CDR2 SAAADI, per germline. CDR3 residues: CASSEMGAADTQYF. The CDR3 DNA follows: TGCGCCAGCAGTGAAATGGGGGCAGCAGATACGCAGTATTTT.

The chain is built from TRBV13 and TRBJ2-7; D may be TRBD2 (6 bases). There are 15 residues in the CDR3. The V end lost 5 bases, the J end lost 2 bases, and 16 bases lay between the germline ends. CDR1 is PRHDT, CDR2 FYEKMQ, per germline (reference sequence). The CDR3 loop reads CASSRSGSKAYEQYF. The CDR3 DNA reads TGTGCCAGCAGCCGAAGCGGGTCGAAGGCCTACGAGCAGTACTTC.

The chain employs TRBV12-5 and TRBJ2-2; D not resolved. Looked up from germline, CDR1 is LGHNT and CDR2 is FRNRAP. The CDR3 contains 12 residues. Trimming removed 0 bases from V and 8 bases from J, with 4 bases in between. In DNA, the CDR3 is TGTGCTAGTGGTTTGGTTAATGGGGAGCTGTTTTTT. Amino acid sequence: CASGLVNGELFF. Based on the CDR3 plus reference TRBV12-5 and TRBJ2-2, the full variable domain is DARVTQTPRHKVTEMGQEVTMRCQPILGHNTVFWYRQTMMQGLELLAYFRNRAPLDDSGMPKDRFSAEMPDATLATLKIQPSEPRDSAVYFCASGLVNGELFFGEGSRLTVL.

This sequence joins TRBV7-9 and TRBJ2-7; possible D gene TRBD1, 5 bases. Germline values: CDR1 SEHNR, CDR2 FQNEAQ (reference sequence). Trimming cost V 6 bases and J 3 bases, with 15 bases left between them. The CDR3 spans 14 residues. For the CDR3, the DNA is TGTGCCAGCAGTGGTTGGCAGGGTATCTACGAGCAGTACTTC. Translated, it gives CASSGWQGIYEQYF.

The chain links TRBV29-1 to TRBJ2-7; tentative D call: TRBD2 (6 bases). This CDR3 region has 13 residues. CDR1 is SQVTM and CDR2 is ANQGSEA in the germline V gene. V was trimmed by 6 bases and J by 3 bases, leaving 15 bases between them. The CDR3 nucleotides read TGCAGCGTCCGGAAGGAGGGTCTCTACGAGCAGTACTTC. Translated, it gives CSVRKEGLYEQYF.

The rearrangement uses TRBV4-3 and TRBJ2-2, with 7 bases identical to TRBD2. Germline values: CDR1 LGHNA, CDR2 YSLEER. The CDR3 is made up of 18 amino acids. The J segment lost 2 bases and the V segment lost 4 bases, leaving 13 bases of the junction unmatched. The CDR3 here is CASSPRPGGSKNTGELFF. The CDR3 DNA sequence: TGCGCCAGCAGCCCCAGACCCGGCGGGAGTAAAAACACCGGGGAGCTGTTTTTT.

The chain has TRBV6-5 and TRBJ2-2, with 7 bases fitting TRBD1. In germline, CDR1 is MNHEY, CDR2 SVGAGI. The CDR3 loop spans 14 amino acids. The V and J ends lost 7 bases and 3 bases, in that order; junction bases with no gene match: 5. The CDR3, as DNA: TGTGCCAGCACCCGACAGGGAGACACCGGGGAGCTGTTTTTT. It specifies CASTRQGDTGELFF.

The chain links TRBV11-3 to TRBJ1-1, with TRBD1 as a possible D gene (6 bases). Trimming left V 2 bases short and J 2 bases short, with 9 bases between. The CDR3 contains 14 residues. Germline-derived CDR1 and CDR2 are SGHNT and YENEEA. CDR3 residues: CASSLSGANTEAFF. CDR3 DNA sequence: TGTGCCAGCAGCTTATCAGGGGCTAACACTGAAGCTTTCTTT.

This rearrangement joins TRBV10-3 to TRBJ2-3; 14 nucleotides line up with TRBD2. The CDR3 is 15 residues long. Unmatched junction bases numbered 4, after V lost 5 bases and J lost 6 bases. Germline V gives CDR1 ENHRY, CDR2 SYGVKD. The CDR3 DNA reads as TGTGCCATCAGTCGACTAGCGGGAGGGGTGGATACGCAGTATTTT. It specifies CAISRLAGGVDTQYF.

The CDR3 region is CASSHSTGSGELFF. As DNA, the CDR3 is TGCGCCAGCAGCCACTCGACAGGGTCCGGGGAGCTGTTTTTT. The chain links TRBV4-3 to TRBJ2-2, with TRBD1 matching 7 bases. CDR3 length: 14 amino acids. The germline gives CDR1 LGHNA, CDR2 YSLEER. The trim removed 3 bases at V and 6 bases at J, leaving 4 bases unmatched.